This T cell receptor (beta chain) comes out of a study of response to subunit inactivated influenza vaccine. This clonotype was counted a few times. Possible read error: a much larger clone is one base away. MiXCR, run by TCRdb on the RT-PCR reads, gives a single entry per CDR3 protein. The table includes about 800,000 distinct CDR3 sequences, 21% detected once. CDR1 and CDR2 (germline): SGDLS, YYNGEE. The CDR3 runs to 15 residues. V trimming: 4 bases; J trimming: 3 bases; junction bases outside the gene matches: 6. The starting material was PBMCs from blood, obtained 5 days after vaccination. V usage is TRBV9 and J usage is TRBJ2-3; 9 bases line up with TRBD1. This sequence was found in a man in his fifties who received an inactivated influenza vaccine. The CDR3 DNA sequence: TGTGCCAGCAGCTACGGACAGGGGAAGACAGATACGCAGTATTTT. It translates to CASSYGQGKTDTQYF.